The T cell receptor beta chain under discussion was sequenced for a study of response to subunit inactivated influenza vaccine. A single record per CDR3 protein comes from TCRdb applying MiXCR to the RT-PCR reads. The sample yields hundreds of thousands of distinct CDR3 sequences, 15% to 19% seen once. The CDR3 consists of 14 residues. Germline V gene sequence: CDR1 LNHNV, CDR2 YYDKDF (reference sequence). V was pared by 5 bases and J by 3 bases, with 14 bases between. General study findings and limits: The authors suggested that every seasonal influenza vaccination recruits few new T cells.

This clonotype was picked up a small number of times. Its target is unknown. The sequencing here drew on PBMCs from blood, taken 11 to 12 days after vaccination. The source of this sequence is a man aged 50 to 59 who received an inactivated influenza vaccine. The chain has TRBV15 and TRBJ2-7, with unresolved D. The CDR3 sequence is CATSLDFEGYEQYF. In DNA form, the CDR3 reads TGTGCCACCAGCTTAGACTTTGAAGGCTACGAGCAGTACTTC.